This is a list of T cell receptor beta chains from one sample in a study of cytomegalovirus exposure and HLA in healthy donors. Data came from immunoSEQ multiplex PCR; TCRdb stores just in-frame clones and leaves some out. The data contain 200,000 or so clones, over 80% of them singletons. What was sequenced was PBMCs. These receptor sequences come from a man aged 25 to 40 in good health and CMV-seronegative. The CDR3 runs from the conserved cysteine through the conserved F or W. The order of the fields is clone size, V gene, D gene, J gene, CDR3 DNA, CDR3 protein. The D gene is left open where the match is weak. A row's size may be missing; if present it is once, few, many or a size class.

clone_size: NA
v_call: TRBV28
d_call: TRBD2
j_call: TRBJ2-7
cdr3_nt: TGTGCCAGCAGGGCGGGAGCGGGCGAGCAGTACTTC
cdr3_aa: CASRAGAGEQYF

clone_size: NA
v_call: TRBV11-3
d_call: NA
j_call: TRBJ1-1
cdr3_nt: TGTGCCAGCAGCCCTTCACGGGGAAACACTGAAGCTTTCTTT
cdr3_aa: CASSPSRGNTEAFF

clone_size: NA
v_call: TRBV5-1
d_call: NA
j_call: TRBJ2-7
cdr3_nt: TGCGCCAGCAAGATCCAGGTCAGCTCCTACGAGCAGTACTTC
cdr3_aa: CASKIQVSSYEQYF

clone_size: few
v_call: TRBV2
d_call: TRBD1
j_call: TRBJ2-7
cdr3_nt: TGTGCCAGCAGTCAAACGACAGGGGGTGAGCAGTACTTC
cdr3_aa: CASSQTTGGEQYF

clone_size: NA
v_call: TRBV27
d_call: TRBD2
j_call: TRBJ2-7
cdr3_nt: TGTGCCAGCAGTCCGACTAGCGGGAGAGGCTACGAGCAGTACTTC
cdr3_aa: CASSPTSGRGYEQYF

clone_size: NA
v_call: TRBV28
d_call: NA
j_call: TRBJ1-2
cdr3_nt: TGTGCCAGCAGTTTATTGGGGGCGGGCTATGGCTACACCTTC
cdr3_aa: CASSLLGAGYGYTF

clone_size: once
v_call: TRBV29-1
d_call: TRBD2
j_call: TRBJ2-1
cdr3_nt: TGCAGCGTTGAAGAGCCTGCGGGAGAAGTGGATGAGCAGTTCTTC
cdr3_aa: CSVEEPAGEVDEQFF

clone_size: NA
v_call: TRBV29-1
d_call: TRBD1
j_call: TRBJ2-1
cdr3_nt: TGCAGCGTTGGACAGGGGTCCTACAATGAGCAGTTCTTC
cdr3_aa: CSVGQGSYNEQFF

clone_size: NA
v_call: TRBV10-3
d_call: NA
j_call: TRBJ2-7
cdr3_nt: TGTGATATCGTGGAGACAGATTTTGCCTACGAGCAGTACTTC
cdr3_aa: CDIVETDFAYEQYF

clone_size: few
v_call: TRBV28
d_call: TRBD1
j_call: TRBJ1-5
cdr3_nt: TGTGCCAGCAGTTTATGGGTCAGGGGGCGAGGTCAGCCCCAGCATTTT
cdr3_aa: CASSLWVRGRGQPQHF

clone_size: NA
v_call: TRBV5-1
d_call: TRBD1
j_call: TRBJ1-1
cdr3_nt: TGCGCCAGCAGCCCTGAGACAGGGCGATTCCCTGAAGCTTTCTTT
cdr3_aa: CASSPETGRFPEAFF

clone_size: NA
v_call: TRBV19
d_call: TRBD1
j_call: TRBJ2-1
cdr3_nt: TGTGCCAGTAGACACCGGGACAGCAGCTCCTACAATGAGCAGTTCTTC
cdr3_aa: CASRHRDSSSYNEQFF

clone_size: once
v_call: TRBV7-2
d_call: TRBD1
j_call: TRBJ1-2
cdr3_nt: TGTGCCAGCAGACCCGGGACAGGGATCTATGGCTACACCTTC
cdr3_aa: CASRPGTGIYGYTF

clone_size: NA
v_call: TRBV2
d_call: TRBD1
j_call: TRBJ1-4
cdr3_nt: TGTGCCAGCAGATGGCAGGGGGCGCCCGGTGAAAAACTGTTTTTT
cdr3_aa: CASRWQGAPGEKLFF

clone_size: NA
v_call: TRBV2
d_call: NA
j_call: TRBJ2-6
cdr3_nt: TGTGCCAGCAGTGAGGGCAAACGCTCTGGGGCCAACGGCCTGACTTTC
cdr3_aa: CASSEGKRSGANGLTF

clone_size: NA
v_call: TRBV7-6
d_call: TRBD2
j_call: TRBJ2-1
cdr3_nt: TGTGCCAGCAGCTTAGTGGCGGGGGGTCTCCTTCTGGATGAGCAGTTCTTC
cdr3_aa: CASSLVAGGLLLDEQFF

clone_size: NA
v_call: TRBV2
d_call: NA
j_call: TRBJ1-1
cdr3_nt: TGTGCCAGCAGAGCACGGTCAAGGAACACTGAAGCTTTCTTT
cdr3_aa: CASRARSRNTEAFF

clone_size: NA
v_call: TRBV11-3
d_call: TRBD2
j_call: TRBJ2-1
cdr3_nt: TGTGCCAGCAGCCCGGGGGGAATCTACAATGAGCAGTTCTTC
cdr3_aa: CASSPGGIYNEQFF

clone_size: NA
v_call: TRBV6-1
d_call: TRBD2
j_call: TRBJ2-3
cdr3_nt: TGTGCCAGCTCTCCCGGCGGGAGGCCAGATACGCAGTATTTT
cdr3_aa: CASSPGGRPDTQYF

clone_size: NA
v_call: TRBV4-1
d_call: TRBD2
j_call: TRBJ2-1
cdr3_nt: TGCGCCAGCAGCCACCTCCCGGGACTAGCGGGACCAACAAGGAACCTCTACAATGAGCAGTTCTTC
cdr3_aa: CASSHLPGLAGPTRNLYNEQFF

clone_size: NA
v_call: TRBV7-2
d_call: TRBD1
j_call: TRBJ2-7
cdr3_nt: TGTGCCAGCAGCTTTCCGGGACAGGTACTCCTCGAGCAGTACTTC
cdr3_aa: CASSFPGQVLLEQYF

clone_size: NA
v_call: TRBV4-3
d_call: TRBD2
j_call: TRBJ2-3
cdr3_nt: TGCGCCAGCAGCCACGGAGCGGGGGCCGCAGATACGCAGTATTTT
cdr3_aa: CASSHGAGAADTQYF

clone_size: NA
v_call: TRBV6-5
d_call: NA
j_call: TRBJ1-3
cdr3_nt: TGTGCCAGCAGTTCGGGTTTGCTCTCTGGAAACACCATATATTTT
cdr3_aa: CASSSGLLSGNTIYF

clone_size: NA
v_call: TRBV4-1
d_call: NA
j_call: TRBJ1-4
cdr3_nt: TGCGCCAGCACCCTACAACCCTTAGAGGGGGCAACTAATGAAAAACTGTTTTTT
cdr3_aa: CASTLQPLEGATNEKLFF

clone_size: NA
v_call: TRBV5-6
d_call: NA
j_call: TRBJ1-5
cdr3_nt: TGTGCCAGCAGTCCAGGGTTTGGGGGCAATCAGCCCCAGCATTTT
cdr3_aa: CASSPGFGGNQPQHF

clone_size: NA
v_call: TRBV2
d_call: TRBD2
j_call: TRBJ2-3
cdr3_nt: TGTGCCAGCAGTGAATTAGCGGGAGGCACAGATACGCAGTATTTT
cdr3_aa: CASSELAGGTDTQYF

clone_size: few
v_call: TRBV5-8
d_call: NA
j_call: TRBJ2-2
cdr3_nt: TGTGCCAGCAGCTTCCAGGGGAACACCGGGGAGCTGTTTTTT
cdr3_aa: CASSFQGNTGELFF

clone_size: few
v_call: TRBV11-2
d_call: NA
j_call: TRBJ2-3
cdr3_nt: TGTGCCAGCAGCTTAGATCTGTTAGGGAGCGATACGCAGTATTTT
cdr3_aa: CASSLDLLGSDTQYF

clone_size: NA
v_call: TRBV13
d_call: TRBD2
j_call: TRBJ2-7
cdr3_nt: TGTGCCAGCAGCTTAGATAGGCGGGGGGGCGGGTTAAACGAGCAGTACTTC
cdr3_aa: CASSLDRRGGGLNEQYF

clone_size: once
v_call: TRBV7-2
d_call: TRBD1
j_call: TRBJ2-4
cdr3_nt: TGTGCCAGCAGCTTAGTGGGACAGCTTAAGACTCTAGCCAAAAACATTCAGTACTTC
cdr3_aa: CASSLVGQLKTLAKNIQYF